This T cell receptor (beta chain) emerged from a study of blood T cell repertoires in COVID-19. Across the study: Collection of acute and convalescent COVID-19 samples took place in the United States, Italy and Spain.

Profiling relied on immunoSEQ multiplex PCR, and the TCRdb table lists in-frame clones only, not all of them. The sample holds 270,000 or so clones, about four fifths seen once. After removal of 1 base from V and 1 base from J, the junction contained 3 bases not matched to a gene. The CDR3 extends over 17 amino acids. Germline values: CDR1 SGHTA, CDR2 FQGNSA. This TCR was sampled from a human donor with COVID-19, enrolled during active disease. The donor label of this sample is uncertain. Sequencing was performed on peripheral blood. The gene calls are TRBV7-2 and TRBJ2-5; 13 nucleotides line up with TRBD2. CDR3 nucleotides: TGTGCCAGCAGCTTAGGGACTAGCGGGAGTGGCCAAGAGACCCAGTACTTC. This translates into CASSLGTSGSGQETQYF.